This is a list of T cell receptor beta chains from one sample in a study of PD-L1 blockade in urothelial cancer. This table comes from immunoSEQ multiplex PCR, and its TCRdb copy is limited to in-frame clones, with some not included. Among 60,000 to 70,000 clones listed, 70% to 90% were seen once. This sample comprised PBMCs, obtained around atezolizumab (anti-PD-L1) treatment. These receptors all stem from a man in his 70s with urothelial cancer. The CDR3 runs from the conserved cysteine through the conserved F or W. D genes are given only for firm matches. Clone size appears in some rows only: once, few, many, or a class for an expanded clone.

TRBJ1-3 few . TRBV5-6 TGTGCCAGCAGTTTGTCGTTCATATCCAGTCCTCGCTCTGGAAACACCATATATTTT CASSLSFISSPRSGNTIYF
TRBJ1-5 few . TRBV6-1 TGTGCCAGCAGTGTGTCGAGCCAGCCCCAGCATTTT CASSVSSQPQHF
TRBJ2-1 . . TRBV27 TGTGCCAGCGGCCGGGACACAACCTACAATGAGCAGTTCTTC CASGRDTTYNEQFF
TRBJ1-2 . . TRBV28 TGTGCCAGCAGTTTCTCTACCCCTAACTATGGCTACACCTTC CASSFSTPNYGYTF
TRBJ2-5 once TRBD1 TRBV9 TGTGCCAGCAGCGTAGCTCCGGGACAGGGCAAAGAGACCCAGTACTTC CASSVAPGQGKETQYF
TRBJ2-7 . TRBD2 TRBV7-2 TGTGCCAGCAGCTTAACCCAGTCCGTAGCGGGCGAGCAGTACTTC CASSLTQSVAGEQYF
TRBJ1-4 . . TRBV6-6 TGTGCCAGCAGTTCCGACAAGGGGTCGAGAGGAGAAAAACTGTTTTTT CASSSDKGSRGEKLFF
TRBJ2-7 . TRBD1 TRBV5-1 TGCGCCAGCAGCCTGAACTCCGGGACAGCGCCCTACGAGCAGTACTTC CASSLNSGTAPYEQYF
TRBJ1-1 . . TRBV6-1 TGTGCCAGCAGTGAAGCGGGGGGAGACACTGAAGCTTTCTTT CASSEAGGDTEAFF
TRBJ2-5 . . TRBV11-2 TGTGCCAGCAGCCGACAGGTCCAAGAGACCCAGTACTTC CASSRQVQETQYF
TRBJ2-7 . TRBD2 TRBV19 TGTGCCAGTAGTATAGCGACTAGCGGGAGTGGATCCTACGAGCAGTACTTC CASSIATSGSGSYEQYF
TRBJ2-5 . . TRBV10-3 TGTGCCATCAGTCGGGAGCAAGAGACCCAGTACTTC CAISREQETQYF
TRBJ2-3 few TRBD2 TRBV28 TGTGCCAGCAGTCGAAGGGCCAAACCTAGCGGAGATACGCAGTATTTT CASSRRAKPSGDTQYF
TRBJ1-1 many . TRBV7-2 TGTGCCAGCAGCTTTACTGATAACACTGAAGCTTTCTTT CASSFTDNTEAFF
TRBJ2-7 . TRBD1 TRBV13 TGTGCCAGCAGCTCGGGGACAGGGGACATATACGAGCAGTACTTC CASSSGTGDIYEQYF
TRBJ1-3 . . TRBV9 TGTGCCAGCAGCGTAGGGGGGGGCTCTGGAAACACCATATATTTT CASSVGGGSGNTIYF
TRBJ2-7 . TRBD1 TRBV25-1 TGTGCCAGCAGTGGGTCGGGACAGGGAGATTACGAGCAGTACTTC CASSGSGQGDYEQYF
TRBJ2-5 . . TRBV5-5 TGTGCCAGCAGCTTGGATCCGCAGCAAGAGACCCAGTACTTC CASSLDPQQETQYF
TRBJ2-2 . . TRBV28 TGTGCCAGCAACCCTACGAACACCGGGGAGCTGTTTTTT CASNPTNTGELFF
TRBJ1-4 . . TRBV5-1 TGCGCCAGCAGCTTGGAAGGGGCACGTAATGAAAAACTGTTTTTT CASSLEGARNEKLFF
TRBJ2-2 . TRBD1 TRBV14 TGTGCCAGCAGCCTCCGACAGGGGGCGGCCGGGGAGCTGTTTTTT CASSLRQGAAGELFF
TRBJ2-3 . TRBD2 TRBV6-5 TGTGCCAGTTTAGCGGGAGCAACAGATACGCAGTATTTT CASLAGATDTQYF
TRBJ2-2 . TRBD1 TRBV7-3 TGTGCCAGCAGCGTCCCAGGGGGATCAACCGGGGAGCTGTTTTTT CASSVPGGSTGELFF
TRBJ1-2 . . TRBV19 TGTGCCACTCGCGGGGGCTATGGCTACACCTTC CATRGGYGYTF
TRBJ1-1 once . TRBV10-1 TGCGCCAGCAGCCCTTTCGACAGTGCGGGGACTGAAGCTTTCTTT CASSPFDSAGTEAFF
TRBJ2-5 . . TRBV19 TGTGCCAGTAGTATAGGTGGACTGCTCCAAGAGACCCAGTACTTC CASSIGGLLQETQYF
TRBJ2-5 . . TRBV7-8 TGTGCCAGCAGCTTAAAGAAACTCCAAGAGACCCAGTACTTC CASSLKKLQETQYF